This TCR beta chain was retrieved from a study of OX40 agonist ivuxolimab in advanced cancers. About the study: Given to patients was ivuxolimab, an agonistic anti-OX40 (CD134) antibody.

Looked up from germline, CDR1 is SGHNT and CDR2 is YYREEE (reference sequence). Trimming took 0 bases from V and 10 from J, leaving 5 bases between them. CDR3 length: 11 amino acids. Concerning this clone itself: Antigen: not known.

Findings and caveats of the study: CD4+ and CD8+ blood T cells expanded clonally by week 6 at 0.1 to 3.0 mg/kg. Some patients without response likewise showed low normalized clonal expansion.

Generated by immunoSEQ multiplex PCR, the TCRdb table keeps only in-frame clones and is missing some. The top ten clones hold 17% of a sample with about 75,000 clones, about 85% of them seen once. The genes are TRBV5-4 and TRBJ2-1; weak D call: TRBD1 (5 bases). This specimen was CD4+ or CD8+ T cells sorted from blood, taken in a trial of the OX40 agonist ivuxolimab. The TCR comes from an adult with an advanced solid tumor such as melanoma, head and neck, liver or kidney cancer. This chain's CDR3 is CASSLGTEQFF. The CDR3 DNA sequence: TGTGCCAGCAGCTTGGGGACAGAGCAGTTCTTC. Full variable domain (rest looked up from reference TRBV5-4 and TRBJ2-1): ETGVTQSPTHLIKTRGQQVTLRCSSQSGHNTVSWYQQALGQGPQFIFQYYREEENGRGNFPPRFSGLQFPNYSSELNVNALELDDSALYLCASSLGTEQFFGPGTRLTVL.